These 7 T cell receptor beta chains were all obtained from the same sample, sequenced in a study of OX40 agonist ivuxolimab in advanced cancers. Method: immunoSEQ multiplex PCR; TCRdb's copy keeps in-frame clones and lacks some. This table has roughly 80,000 clones, roughly 85% appearing once. The sequences come from CD4+ or CD8+ T cells sorted from blood, collected in a trial of the OX40 agonist ivuxolimab. Source of these receptors: an adult with an advanced solid tumor such as melanoma, head and neck, liver or kidney cancer.

This sequence joins TRBV4-3 and TRBJ1-1, with a weak D call TRBD1 (5 bases). Germline CDR1 and CDR2: LGHNA and YSLEER. The V and J ends lost 1 base and 4 bases respectively, with 16 bases between them. The CDR3 runs 16 residues. The CDR3 DNA is TGCGCCAGCAGCCAAGTTTTGGGGGGTCCGAGCACTGAAGCTTTCTTT. Translation: CASSQVLGGPSTEAFF.

The count of this clone is one. CDR3 sequence: CASSERAGTYGYTF. The CDR3 DNA reads TGTGCCAGCAGTGAAAGGGCCGGGACCTATGGCTACACCTTC. V and J are TRBV6-1 and TRBJ1-2; D is perhaps TRBD1 (5 bases). Germline V lookup: CDR1 MNHNS, CDR2 SASEGT. The CDR3 totals 14 residues. The V gene lost 2 bases and the J gene lost 4 bases, with 11 bases spanning the gap.

The rearrangement joins TRBV4-3 to TRBJ1-4; D not certain. V was cut by 0 bases and J by 8 bases, with 16 bases left in between. Germline CDR1 is LGHNA and CDR2 is YSLEER. The CDR3 length is 16 residues. The CDR3 nucleotides are TGCGCCAGCAGCCAAGAACGGTCGGGAGCCTGGGAAAAACTGTTTTTT. Translated: CASSQERSGAWEKLFF.

The rearrangement links TRBV7-9 to TRBJ1-6; no firm D call. V was pared by 3 bases and J by 7 bases, with 7 bases between. The CDR3 has 13 residues. The V gene's germline CDR1 is SEHNR and CDR2 FQNEAQ (reference sequence). CDR3: CASSLGQNSPLHF. CDR3 DNA sequence: TGTGCCAGCAGCTTGGGTCAAAATTCACCCCTCCACTTT. The variable domain in full, with the rest retrieved from reference TRBV7-9 and TRBJ1-6, is DTGVSQNPRHKITKRGQNVTFRCDPISEHNRLYWYRQTLGQGPEFLTYFQNEAQLEKSRLLSDRFSAERPKGSFSTLEIQRTEQGDSAMYLCASSLGQNSPLHFGNGTRLTVT.

This clone came up once. This chain joins TRBV28 and TRBJ2-5; no firm D call. Germline CDR1 MDHEN, CDR2 SYDVKM. V was pared by 4 bases and J by 5 bases, with 14 bases between. The CDR3 extends over 14 amino acids. CDR3 sequence reads: CASSSHLYGETQYF. The CDR3 DNA follows: TGTGCCAGCAGTTCCCACCTCTACGGGGAGACCCAGTACTTC.

The chain is built from TRBV7-2 and TRBJ2-2, with TRBD2 matching 8 bases. This CDR3 contains 14 residues. V gave up 1 base and J gave up 5 bases; unmatched junction bases: 0. Germline loops: CDR1 SGHTA, CDR2 FQGNSA. CDR3 in amino acids: CASSLVAGTGELFF. DNA for the CDR3: TGTGCCAGCAGCTTAGTAGCGGGAACCGGGGAGCTGTTTTTT.

The chain has TRBV15 and TRBJ1-4; D unclear. Trimming took 0 bases from V and 8 from J, leaving 16 bases between them. The germline V gene encodes CDR1 LNHNV and CDR2 YYDKDF (reference sequence). This CDR3 region has 16 residues. For the CDR3, the DNA is TGTGCCACCAGCAGAGATTTGGGCAGCGGCGAGGAAAAACTGTTTTTT. As protein: CATSRDLGSGEEKLFF.